This record covers a single T cell receptor (beta chain). The sample comes from a study of glioma-infiltrating T cells after dendritic cell vaccination. The overall study: Three intradermal dendritic cell vaccine injections were given every two weeks.

The protocol was immunoSEQ multiplex PCR, while the TCRdb copy is restricted to in-frame clones and leaves out a portion. The sample comprises approximately 82,000 clones, 80% to 90% of which are singletons, and approximately 2.9% rests with the top ten. Germline V gene sequence: CDR1 PRHDT, CDR2 FYEKMQ (reference sequence). The CDR3 contains 17 residues. Trimming removed 4 bases from V and 3 bases from J; junction bases left unmatched: 13. The rearrangement joins TRBV13 to TRBJ1-1; 8 nucleotides line up with TRBD1. The clonotype originates from a human donor with glioblastoma. Source: blood, taken before dendritic cell vaccination. The CDR3 sequence is CASSWTGPLNRDTEAFF. The CDR3 DNA follows: TGTGCCAGCAGCTGGACAGGGCCCTTGAATCGCGACACTGAAGCTTTCTTT.